Listed below are T cell receptor beta chains from one sample, sequenced in a study of blood T cells in healthy people across ages. TCRdb re-called the 5' RACE reads through MiXCR, storing one row per CDR3 protein. The sample holds hundreds of thousands of distinct CDR3 sequences; less than 35% are singletons and the top ten take about 18%. Sample: blood. The receptors were gathered from an elderly woman in good health. CDR3s include the opening cysteine and the closing phenylalanine or tryptophan. A D gene is named only where the DNA matches it firmly. Size is stated for part of the rows, as once, few or many counts, or as a class when the clone is expanded.

TRBD1 | TRBJ2-7 | TRBV14 | 15 | few | TGTGCCAGCAGCCAAGCAGAGACAGGGGGATACGAGCAGTACTTC | CASSQAETGGYEQYF
TRBD1 | TRBJ2-7 | TRBV20-1 | 14 | many | TGCAGTGCTAGATCAGGACAGGGGACTAACGAGCAGTACTTC | CSARSGQGTNEQYF
- | TRBJ1-5 | TRBV5-1 | 15 | few | TGCGCCAGCAGGCGAGGGATTTATAGCAATCAGCCCCAGCATTTT | CASRRGIYSNQPQHF
TRBD2 | TRBJ2-3 | TRBV7-8 | 17 | many | TGTGCCAGCAGCTTAGGCCTAGCGGGGTCGAACACAGATACGCAGTATTTT | CASSLGLAGSNTDTQYF
- | TRBJ1-1 | TRBV27 | 16 | - | TGTGCCAGCAGTACCCTCCCGTGGCAGATGAACACTGAAGCTTTCTTT | CASSTLPWQMNTEAFF
- | TRBJ1-2 | TRBV20-1 | 12 | - | TGCAGTGCACAAGCCCCGTCGGGCGGCTACACCTTC | CSAQAPSGGYTF
TRBD1 | TRBJ1-2 | TRBV7-2 | 13 | - | TGTGCCAGCAAGTCAGACAGGGGTAGAGGCTACACCTTC | CASKSDRGRGYTF
- | TRBJ2-6 | TRBV27 | 13 | - | TGTGCCAGCAGTTTATGGCAGTACAACGTCCTGACTTTC | CASSLWQYNVLTF
TRBD2 | TRBJ2-1 | TRBV7-2 | 15 | - | TGTGCCAGCGGGACTAGCGGGGGGTCCTACAATGAGCAGTTCTTC | CASGTSGGSYNEQFF
- | TRBJ2-3 | TRBV5-5 | 15 | once | TGTGCCAGCACCCTTGGGCCCGCTAACACAGATACGCAGTATTTT | CASTLGPANTDTQYF
- | TRBJ2-3 | TRBV6-6 | 11 | many | TGTGCCAGCAGTAACATCGCAGTACAGTATTTT | CASSNIAVQYF
TRBD1 | TRBJ2-1 | TRBV6-2/TRBV6-3 | 15 | many | TGTGCCAGCAGTTACTTCCCCGACAGGGTAAATGAGCAGTTCTTC | CASSYFPDRVNEQFF
TRBD2 | TRBJ2-3 | TRBV9 | 14 | - | TGTGCCAGCAGCGTAGAAGCGGGGGGAAATACGCAGTATTTT | CASSVEAGGNTQYF
TRBD1 | TRBJ1-2 | TRBV6-4 | 16 | many | TGTGCCAGCAGTGACCATCTACAGGGGGCTCGGTATGGCTACACCTTC | CASSDHLQGARYGYTF
TRBD1 | TRBJ1-2 | TRBV29-1 | 15 | many | TGCAGCGTTGTCCCAGGGGGCGGTTTGGGCTATGGCTACACCTTC | CSVVPGGGLGYGYTF
TRBD1 | TRBJ2-7 | TRBV11-2 | 15 | - | TGTGCCAGCAGCTTGGGAGGGACAGGGACGAACGAGCAGTACTTC | CASSLGGTGTNEQYF
TRBD2 | TRBJ2-7 | TRBV6-6 | 16 | many | TGTGCCAGCGGAGAGTCTAGCGGGGGTTCCTACTACGAGCAGTACTTC | CASGESSGGSYYEQYF
TRBD1 | TRBJ1-2 | TRBV4-3 | 16 | many | TGCGCCAGCAGCCAAGATTTAACAGGACAGGACTATGGCTACACCTTC | CASSQDLTGQDYGYTF
- | TRBJ2-7 | TRBV28 | 15 | many | TGTGCCAGCAGTTTACCCGGGGGGCTGGTTGGTGAGCAGTACTTC | CASSLPGGLVGEQYF
- | TRBJ1-5 | TRBV27 | 13 | many | TGTGCCAGCAGGAAGGGGGGCAATCAGCCCCAGCATTTT | CASRKGGNQPQHF
- | TRBJ2-1 | TRBV3-1 | 17 | many | TGTGCCAGCAGCCAAGAATCGGGGGGACACCACCCCAATGAGCAGTTCTTC | CASSQESGGHHPNEQFF
- | TRBJ2-1 | TRBV11-2 | 15 | - | TGTGCCAGCAGCCCCAGTGGTCCCCGTGTCGGTGAGCAGTTCTTC | CASSPSGPRVGEQFF
TRBD1 | TRBJ1-2 | TRBV4-3 | 14 | many | TGCGCCAGCAGCCCCCGGCGACAGGGCTATGGCTACACCTTC | CASSPRRQGYGYTF
- | TRBJ2-4 | TRBV3-1 | 15 | many | TGTGCCAGCAGCCAAGAGGGTTTAGCCAAAAACATTCAGTACTTC | CASSQEGLAKNIQYF
TRBD2 | TRBJ2-3 | TRBV18 | 18 | - | TGTGCCAGCTCACCAATGCCCCCGGGACTAGGGCACACAGATACGCAGTATTTT | CASSPMPPGLGHTDTQYF
TRBD1 | TRBJ2-1 | TRBV7-2 | 15 | - | TGTGCCAGCAGCTTGGCCGGGACAGGGCAAAATGAGCAGTTCTTC | CASSLAGTGQNEQFF
TRBD1 | TRBJ1-5 | TRBV5-6 | 17 | - | TGTGCCAGCAGCTTGGCCCCGGGACAGGGGGCCGGTCAGCCCCAGCATTTT | CASSLAPGQGAGQPQHF
TRBD1 | TRBJ1-1 | TRBV11-2 | 15 | - | TGTGCCAGCACCTTACGCCCAGGGGGGAGCACTGAAGCTTTCTTT | CASTLRPGGSTEAFF
- | TRBJ1-1 | TRBV30 | 13 | - | TGTGCCTGGACTTCAGCACCGAACACTGAAGCTTTCTTT | CAWTSAPNTEAFF
- | TRBJ2-2 | TRBV12-3/TRBV12-4 | 14 | many | TGTGCCAGCTGCTGGGGGCGAGGCACCGGGGAGCTGTTTTTT | CASCWGRGTGELFF
- | TRBJ1-1 | TRBV27 | 12 | few | TGTGCCAGCAGTGGGACTGCTGGCCAAGCTTTCTTT | CASSGTAGQAFF
- | TRBJ2-5 | TRBV20-1 | 16 | - | TGCAGTGCTAGAGACGTCTGGGCGCCCTCCTACAATGAGCAGTACTTC | CSARDVWAPSYNEQYF